The clone carrying this T cell receptor (beta chain) was detected only a few times. The CDR3 is made up of 18 amino acids. In germline, CDR1 is MNHEY, CDR2 SMNVEV (reference sequence). Unmatched junction bases numbered 21, after V lost 3 bases and J lost 10 bases. Sequenced by immunoSEQ multiplex PCR; TCRdb stores in-frame clones only, minus some. Altogether about 110,000 clones are present, around 79% being singletons, with the ten largest covering roughly 20%. This sample is part of a study of blood T cell repertoires in COVID-19. In the study overall: From T cells, B-cell-depleted T cells, or PBMCs came the material, which was cDNA or gDNA.

The receptor was isolated from an older man with active or convalescent COVID-19. Specimen: peripheral blood. The rearrangement links TRBV27 to TRBJ2-1, with 7 bases fitting TRBD1. The CDR3 nucleotides read TGTGCCAGCAGTTTGCGGCCCCAGACAGGGCGCAAGCCAATAGAGCAGTTCTTC. Its translation is CASSLRPQTGRKPIEQFF.